A selection of T cell receptor beta chains follows, all from one sample in a study of OX40 agonist ivuxolimab in advanced cancers. The protocol was immunoSEQ multiplex PCR, while the TCRdb copy is restricted to in-frame clones and leaves out a portion. Of roughly 70,000 clones detected, 85% to 90% appear once; the ten largest clones hold approximately 2.1%. Material: CD4+ or CD8+ T cells sorted from blood, obtained in a trial of the OX40 agonist ivuxolimab. The receptors were sampled from an adult with an advanced solid tumor such as melanoma, head and neck, liver or kidney cancer. Both conserved end residues are part of each CDR3. The D gene is left open where the match is weak. A clone size is listed for some rows: how often the clone was seen (once, few, many), or a class if it is expanded.

CSATRVEGYTF | TGCAGCGCGACAAGGGTGGAAGGCTACACCTTC | NA | TRBV20-1 | NA | TRBJ1-2
CAWSVTSGTYEQYF | TGTGCCTGGAGTGTCACTAGCGGGACGTACGAGCAGTACTTC | TRBD2 | TRBV30 | once | TRBJ2-7
CASSERTGANIQYF | TGCGCCAGCAGCGAAAGGACAGGGGCCAACATTCAGTACTTC | TRBD1 | TRBV5-1 | NA | TRBJ2-4
CASSPPRQPQHF | TGTGCCAGCAGTCCTCCCCGGCAGCCCCAGCATTTT | NA | TRBV6-1 | NA | TRBJ1-5
CAWSRGTAYEQYF | TGTGCCTGGAGTAGGGGGACAGCGTACGAGCAGTACTTC | TRBD1 | TRBV30 | NA | TRBJ2-7
CASSATGGEQFF | TGTGCCAGCAGCGCAACGGGGGGTGAGCAGTTCTTC | TRBD2 | TRBV5-4 | NA | TRBJ2-1
CASSLQGPPSTDTQYF | TGTGCCAGCAGCTTACAAGGGCCCCCTAGCACAGATACGCAGTATTTT | NA | TRBV7-2 | NA | TRBJ2-3
CASSPRQGIRNQPQHF | TGTGCCAGCAGCCCTAGACAGGGGATTAGGAATCAGCCCCAGCATTTT | TRBD1 | TRBV7-8 | NA | TRBJ1-5
CASSLEASGAFVITGELFF | TGTGCCAGCAGCTTAGAAGCTAGCGGGGCCTTCGTGATCACCGGGGAGCTGTTTTTT | TRBD2 | TRBV7-2 | many | TRBJ2-2
CASSLEPGRKNTEAFF | TGTGCCAGCAGCTTGGAACCGGGACGAAAGAACACTGAAGCTTTCTTT | NA | TRBV5-4 | NA | TRBJ1-1
CSVTTGSEAFF | TGCAGCGTCACGACAGGATCTGAAGCTTTCTTT | NA | TRBV29-1 | NA | TRBJ1-1